The next 32 T cell receptor beta chains were all read from a single sample in a study of blood T cell repertoires in COVID-19. Repertoires were generated with immunoSEQ multiplex PCR, while TCRdb's copy carries only in-frame clones and drops some. The top ten clones hold roughly 6.2% of a sample with approximately 250,000 clones, about 82% of them seen once. Sequencing was performed on peripheral blood. These receptors all come from an elderly woman with COVID-19, enrolled during active disease.

The chain is built from TRBV28 and TRBJ1-4, with D unclear. With 2 bases removed from V and 4 bases from J, the gap between germline ends came to 8 bases. Germline CDR1 reads MDHEN; CDR2 reads SYDVKM. This CDR3 is 14 amino acids long. CDR3 nucleotides: TGTGCCAGCAGTTTACCCCGAGATAATGAAAAACTGTTTTTT. Its translation: CASSLPRDNEKLFF.

A few counts support this clone. The chain links TRBV5-1 to TRBJ1-3; the D gene is possibly TRBD1 (6 bases). The CDR3 loop spans 19 amino acids. Germline assignment: CDR1 SGHRS and CDR2 YFSETQ. V lost 4 bases and J 0 bases, leaving 23 bases between the germline ends. The CDR3 sequence is CASSRLPLTGDNSGNTIYF. The CDR3 coding sequence is TGCGCCAGCAGCCGACTACCTTTGACAGGCGACAACTCTGGAAACACCATATATTTT. Together with reference TRBV5-1 and TRBJ1-3, the CDR3 gives the full variable domain: KAGVTQTPRYLIKTRGQQVTLSCSPISGHRSVSWYQQTPGQGLQFLFEYFSETQRNKGNFPGRFSGRQFSNSRSEMNVSTLELGDSALYLCASSRLPLTGDNSGNTIYFGEGSWLTVV.

V usage is TRBV3-1 (or the pseudogene TRBV3-2) and J usage is TRBJ2-5, with D unclear. In germline, CDR1 is LGHDT, CDR2 YNNKEL (reference sequence). The V end was cut by 1 base, the J end by 5 bases, with 5 bases between. The CDR3 extends over 12 amino acids. In DNA, the CDR3 is TGTGCCAGCAGCCAAGTAGCCGAGACCCAGTACTTC. It translates to CASSQVAETQYF.

In nucleotides, the CDR3 is TGCGCCAGCAATGGTGGAAAGGGGGTTGATGGCTACACCTTC. It codes for CASNGGKGVDGYTF. The rearrangement links TRBV5-1 to TRBJ1-2; TRBD1 is a possible D gene (6 bases). CDR1 and CDR2 from the germline V gene are SGHRS and YFSETQ. Trimming stripped 6 bases from V and 6 bases from J, with 18 bases between. CDR3 size: 14 residues.

The chain carries TRBV29-1 and TRBJ1-1; 7 bases match TRBD1. The CDR3 runs to 12 residues. Germline CDR1 and CDR2: SQVTM and ANQGSEA. V gave up 6 bases and J gave up 6 bases; unmatched junction bases: 7. CDR3 in amino acids: CSVDRGTAEAFF. The DNA for the CDR3 is TGCAGCGTCGACCGGGGGACAGCTGAAGCTTTCTTT.

In the case of this clone: Other DNA sequences of this sample code for an identical CDR3. The chain recombines TRBV7-3 with TRBJ2-3, with D perhaps matching TRBD1 (6 bases). V gave up 5 bases and J gave up 6 bases, with 9 bases separating them. This CDR3 spans 12 amino acids. Germline V gene lookup returns CDR1 SGHTA and CDR2 FQGTGA. In DNA form, the CDR3 reads TGTGCCAGCAGCCTACAGGGCGATACGCAGTATTTT. This encodes CASSLQGDTQYF.

In its sample, this clone was seen a few times. The chain recombines TRBV2 with TRBJ2-7; D might be TRBD1 (6 bases). V lost 6 bases and J 3 bases, leaving 12 bases between the germline ends. In germline, CDR1 is SNHLY, CDR2 FYNNEI. The CDR3 runs to 13 residues. CDR3 region: CASRPGQSYEQYF. In nucleotides, the CDR3 is TGTGCCAGCAGACCCGGACAGAGCTACGAGCAGTACTTC.

This chain joins TRBV10-3 and TRBJ1-5; 7 bases map to TRBD1. V lost 6 bases to trimming and J lost 4 bases; unmatched junction nucleotides: 6. Germline V gives CDR1 ENHRY, CDR2 SYGVKD. This CDR3 has 14 residues. The CDR3 DNA reads as TGTGCCATCAGCGAGGACAGGATGAATCAGCCCCAGCATTTT. This encodes CAISEDRMNQPQHF.

V and J are TRBV30 and TRBJ1-4; D call uncertain. CDR3 size: 15 residues. The V end lost 0 bases, the J end lost 3 bases, and 11 bases lay between the germline ends. CDR1 is GTSNPN, CDR2 SVGIG, per germline (reference sequence). The CDR3 nucleotides read TGTGCCTGGAGTGTACGGAGGGCGGCTAATGAAAAACTGTTTTTT. The encoded protein is CAWSVRRAANEKLFF.

The V gene is TRBV5-4, the J gene TRBJ1-6; D not resolved. Germline lookup yields CDR1 SGHNT and CDR2 YYREEE (reference sequence). V gave up 1 base and J gave up 7 bases, with 9 bases separating them. This CDR3 has 14 amino acids. The CDR3 DNA reads TGTGCCAGCAGCTTGCTGAGAGGGAATTCACCCCTCCACTTT. As protein: CASSLLRGNSPLHF.

The chain couples TRBV19 to TRBJ2-3; D ambiguous. The CDR3 consists of 11 residues. The V end was cut by 7 bases, the J end by 2 bases, with 4 bases between. Looked up from germline, CDR1 is LNHDA and CDR2 is SQIVND (reference sequence). CDR3 amino acids: CASTNTDTQYF. The CDR3, as DNA: TGTGCCAGTACCAACACAGATACGCAGTATTTT. The entire variable domain, with the rest obtained from reference TRBV19 and TRBJ2-3, is as follows: DGGITQSPKYLFRKEGQNVTLSCEQNLNHDAMYWYRQDPGQGLRLIYYSQIVNDFQKGDIAEGYSVSREKKESFPLTVTSAQKNPTAFYLCASTNTDTQYFGPGTRLTVL.

The chain uses TRBV11-2 and TRBJ2-2, with 7 bases lining up with TRBD2. V dropped 5 bases and J dropped 0; count of bases not matched to a gene: 9. The CDR3 loop spans 17 amino acids. Per the germline V gene, CDR1 is SGHAT and CDR2 is FQNNGV. Here the CDR3 DNA reads TGTGCCAGCAGCGCGGCTAGCGGACGGTCGAACACCGGGGAGCTGTTTTTT. It encodes CASSAASGRSNTGELFF.

This chain uses TRBV4-2 with TRBJ2-1, with D perhaps TRBD1 (6 bases). The germline CDR1 and CDR2 sequences are LGHNA and YNFKEQ. V dropped 1 base and J dropped 3 bases, with 10 bases sitting between them. The CDR3 totals 15 residues. The DNA for the CDR3 is TGTGCCAGCAGCCAAGGAACAGGGAACTACAATGAGCAGTTCTTC. Encoded protein: CASSQGTGNYNEQFF.

CDR3 sequence reads: CASSESRPYEQYV. The CDR3 DNA reads TGCGCCAGCAGTGAGAGCCGTCCCTACGAGCAGTACGTC. The chain carries TRBV10-2 and TRBJ2-7; D not resolved. The CDR3 has 13 residues. From germline, CDR1 is WSHSY and CDR2 SAAADI. The V end was cut by 2 bases, the J end by 2 bases, with 7 bases between.

The V gene is TRBV7-9, the J gene TRBJ1-2, with 7 bases lining up with TRBD1. CDR1 and CDR2 (germline): SEHNR, FQNEAQ (reference sequence). V lost 4 bases, J lost 9 bases, and 8 bases stayed unmatched. The CDR3 runs 13 residues. CDR3: CASSSTGLRSYTF. CDR3 DNA: TGTGCCAGCAGCTCGACAGGGCTTAGGAGCTACACCTTC. The whole variable domain, filled in from reference TRBV7-9 and TRBJ1-2, reads DTGVSQNPRHKITKRGQNVTFRCDPISEHNRLYWYRQTLGQGPEFLTYFQNEAQLEKSRLLSDRFSAERPKGSFSTLEIQRTEQGDSAMYLCASSSTGLRSYTFGSGTRLTVV.

The table lists this clone with a count of one. This sequence joins TRBV6-5 and TRBJ1-4; unclear D gene. Trimming removed 2 bases from V and 4 bases from J, with 14 bases in between. Germline assignment: CDR1 MNHEY and CDR2 SVGAGI. The CDR3 totals 16 residues. CDR3 amino acids: CASSYDVGGGNEKLFF. The CDR3 DNA is TGTGCCAGCAGTTACGATGTTGGTGGAGGTAATGAAAAACTGTTTTTT.

V gene TRBV6-6 combines with J gene TRBJ1-2; maybe TRBD1 (6 bases). The CDR3 runs 13 residues. V shed 6 bases and J shed 7 bases, with 15 bases lying between them. Germline V lookup: CDR1 MNHNY, CDR2 SVGAGI (reference sequence). The CDR3 region is CASSLTDSFGYTF. CDR3 DNA: TGTGCCAGCAGCCTAACGGACAGCTTTGGCTACACCTTC.

The V call is TRBV9, the J call TRBJ2-3, with 9 bases aligning to TRBD2. The CDR3 consists of 14 residues. The germline gives CDR1 SGDLS, CDR2 YYNGEE. V gave up 2 bases and J gave up 11 bases; unmatched junction bases: 9. The CDR3 loop reads CASSVRLAGNVQYF. Here the CDR3 DNA reads TGTGCCAGCAGCGTCAGGCTAGCGGGGAATGTGCAGTATTTT.

V and J are TRBV7-8 and TRBJ1-1; 7 nucleotides agree with TRBD1. This CDR3 region has 17 residues. The germline V gene has CDR1 SGHVS and CDR2 FQNEAQ. The V segment lost 5 bases and the J segment 4 bases; nucleotides outside the gene matches: 16. The CDR3 loop reads CASSLPRRGQGSTEAFF. CDR3 in DNA: TGTGCCAGCAGCCTCCCCCGTAGGGGGCAGGGGAGCACTGAAGCTTTCTTT.

This rearrangement joins TRBV9 to TRBJ1-5, with 9 bases fitting TRBD1. The CDR3 loop spans 14 amino acids. Germline CDR1 reads SGDLS; CDR2 reads YYNGEE. J was trimmed by 5 bases and V by 2 bases; bases with no gene match: 2. Here the CDR3 DNA reads TGTGCCAGCAGCGTGACAGGGGGGGATCAGCCCCAGCATTTT. Translating it yields CASSVTGGDQPQHF.

The rearrangement uses TRBV18 and TRBJ2-7, with D perhaps TRBD1 (6 bases). V lost 1 base and J 2 bases, leaving 12 bases between the germline ends. The CDR3 spans 15 residues. Per germline, CDR1 KGHSH and CDR2 LQKENI. The CDR3 region is CASSPQAPGAYEQYF. The CDR3 DNA is TGTGCCAGCTCACCACAAGCACCAGGGGCCTACGAGCAGTACTTC. Filled out from reference TRBV18 and TRBJ2-7, the complete variable domain reads NAGVMQNPRHLVRRRGQEARLRCSPMKGHSHVYWYRQLPEEGLKFMVYLQKENIIDESGMPKERFSAEFPKEGPSILRIQQVVRGDSAAYFCASSPQAPGAYEQYFGPGTRLTVT.

CDR3 bases: TGTGCCAGCAGTGACCAGCGGGGTGGCCCTTACGAGCAGTACTTC. It yields the protein CASSDQRGGPYEQYF. The chain has TRBV6-1 and TRBJ2-7, with TRBD2 matching over 7 bases. The CDR3 is made up of 15 amino acids. CDR1 MNHNS and CDR2 SASEGT come from the germline V gene. The junction had 9 bases not matched to a gene; V was cut back by 3 bases and J by 4 bases.

This chain uses TRBV28 with TRBJ1-4; D unresolved. CDR1 and CDR2 from the germline V gene are MDHEN and SYDVKM. The CDR3 is 15 residues long. Trimming removed 5 bases at V and 4 bases at J, with 14 bases between. CDR3 sequence: CASSGSRRGNEKLFF. The CDR3 nucleotides are TGTGCCAGCAGTGGGTCACGGCGGGGTAATGAAAAACTGTTTTTT. The full variable domain, in which reference TRBV28 and TRBJ1-4 provide the parts outside the CDR3, is DVKVTQSSRYLVKRTGEKVFLECVQDMDHENMFWYRQDPGLGLRLIYFSYDVKMKEKGDIPEGYSVSREKKERFSLILESASTNQTSMYLCASSGSRRGNEKLFFGSGTQLSVL.

The chain carries TRBV6-4 and TRBJ1-1, with 10 bases that match TRBD1. Trimming cost V 7 bases and J 5 bases; bases outside gene matches: 4. The CDR3 sequence is 13 residues long. CDR1 and CDR2 from the germline V gene are MRHNA and SNTAGT. As DNA, the CDR3 is TGTGCCAGCAAGGGACAGGGGTCTACTGAAGCTTTCTTT. Translation: CASKGQGSTEAFF.

This chain joins TRBV3-1 (or the pseudogene TRBV3-2) and TRBJ1-4; TRBD1 aligns across 8 bases. Trimming cost V 3 bases and J 8 bases; bases outside gene matches: 11. This CDR3 spans 16 amino acids. CDR1 and CDR2 (germline): LGHDT, YNNKEL (reference sequence). The CDR3 loop is CASSQDRAPFGEKLFF. The DNA of the CDR3 is TGTGCCAGCAGCCAGGACAGGGCCCCCTTCGGAGAAAAACTGTTTTTT.

This clone was picked up one time. The chain has TRBV5-1 and TRBJ1-6; 7 positions match TRBD1. V dropped 0 bases and J dropped 6; count of bases not matched to a gene: 3. This CDR3 region has 15 residues. The V gene's germline CDR1 is SGHRS and CDR2 YFSETQ. The CDR3 loop reads CASSLVAGGNSPLHF. In DNA, the CDR3 is TGCGCCAGCAGCTTGGTTGCAGGGGGTAATTCACCCCTCCACTTT.

This rearrangement joins TRBV24-1 to TRBJ2-6; 9 bases match TRBD1. CDR3 length: 18 residues. Trimming cost V 2 bases and J 1 base; bases outside gene matches: 5. The V gene's germline CDR1 is KGHDR and CDR2 SFDVKD. In DNA, the CDR3 is TGTGCCACCAGTGATTCGGGACAGGGAAGATCTGGGGCCAACGTCCTGACTTTC. Protein: CATSDSGQGRSGANVLTF.

The CDR3 coding sequence is TGTGCCAGCAGTTCGCCGGGACAGGGGTGGTCTGAAGCTTTCTTT. Its protein product is CASSSPGQGWSEAFF. The J gene is TRBJ1-1, the V gene TRBV28; 10 positions match TRBD1. Per the germline V gene, CDR1 is MDHEN and CDR2 is SYDVKM. The CDR3 is 15 residues long. The ends lost 4 bases at V and 6 bases at J; junction bases unmatched: 8. The full variable domain, rest sourced from reference TRBV28 and TRBJ1-1, is DVKVTQSSRYLVKRTGEKVFLECVQDMDHENMFWYRQDPGLGLRLIYFSYDVKMKEKGDIPEGYSVSREKKERFSLILESASTNQTSMYLCASSSPGQGWSEAFFGQGTRLTVV.

The chain carries TRBV27 and TRBJ2-5; 8 positions agree with TRBD2. This CDR3 is built from 15 residues. The germline V gene has CDR1 MNHEY and CDR2 SMNVEV (reference sequence). With V trimmed by 6 bases and J by 0 bases, 6 bases remained unmatched. Here the CDR3 DNA reads TGTGCCAGCAGGAGTAGCGGGGCTTACCAAGAGACCCAGTACTTC. It yields the protein CASRSSGAYQETQYF.

V and J are TRBV5-1 and TRBJ2-3, with D possibly being TRBD2 (6 bases). The CDR3 spans 15 residues. The germline V gene has CDR1 SGHRS and CDR2 YFSETQ. Trimming stripped 2 bases from V and 2 bases from J, with 12 bases between. CDR3 in amino acids: CASSLSGSSTDTQYF. The DNA for the CDR3 is TGCGCCAGCAGCTTAAGCGGGTCTTCCACAGATACGCAGTATTTT.

V is TRBV27 and J is TRBJ1-5, with TRBD1 as a possible D gene (5 bases). This CDR3 comprises 16 residues. Germline CDR1 is MNHEY and CDR2 is SMNVEV (reference sequence). Trimming left V 2 bases short and J 0 bases short, with 11 bases between. The CDR3 region is CASSLSRGVSNQPQHF. The DNA of the CDR3 is TGTGCCAGCAGTTTAAGTAGGGGTGTTAGCAATCAGCCCCAGCATTTT.

The rearrangement links TRBV6-6 to TRBJ2-3; 12 bases fit TRBD2. This CDR3 is 15 amino acids long. V gave up 6 bases and J gave up 7 bases; unmatched junction bases: 8. The V gene's germline CDR1 is MNHNY and CDR2 SVGAGI (reference sequence). The CDR3 DNA follows: TGTGCCAGCAGCGACCAACTAGCGGGGGGAAATACGCAGTATTTT. Amino acid sequence: CASSDQLAGGNTQYF.